A selection of T cell receptor beta chains follows, all from one sample in a study of T-cell memory formation after mild COVID-19. MiXCR, applied by TCRdb to the 5' RACE reads, yields one record per CDR3 protein. This sample has 300,000 to 400,000 distinct CDR3 sequences, with around 28% found just once. Sequencing was done on a sample of PBMCs or a T cell subset sorted from them (not recorded which). The receptors were gathered from an adult woman who had mild COVID-19 (a few samples of this study predate the infection). Cell type and time point are not known. Both conserved end residues are part of each CDR3. The D gene is left open where the match is weak. Part of the rows lack a size; the others show once, few, many or a class for expanded clones.

J | V | size | D | CDR3 | DNA
TRBJ1-2 | TRBV20-1 | . | . | CSARSQRDYGYTF | TGCAGTGCTAGATCCCAACGGGACTATGGCTACACCTTC
TRBJ1-4 | TRBV5-1 | once | . | CASSPLTAAGGEKLFF | TGCGCCAGCAGCCCACTGACAGCAGCCGGTGGGGAAAAACTGTTTTTT
TRBJ2-2 | TRBV7-2 | . | TRBD1 | CASSRPQGAGELFF | TGTGCCAGCAGCCGACCACAGGGGGCCGGGGAGCTGTTTTTT
TRBJ2-7 | TRBV5-1 | . | TRBD2 | CASSLAASGHSSYEQYF | TGCGCCAGCAGCTTGGCGGCTAGCGGCCACAGCTCCTACGAGCAGTACTTC
TRBJ1-1 | TRBV20-1 | many | . | CSAPRGGVSLGTEAFF | TGCAGTGCCCCGCGAGGGGGTGTATCTCTTGGCACTGAAGCTTTCTTT
TRBJ2-3 | TRBV6-2/TRBV6-3 | . | . | CASRSDGADTQYF | TGTGCCAGCAGATCTGACGGTGCGGATACGCAGTATTTT
TRBJ2-5 | TRBV30 | . | . | CAWTPTGSWETQYF | TGTGCCTGGACTCCAACGGGGTCATGGGAGACCCAGTACTTC
TRBJ2-5 | TRBV6-6 | few | . | CASSYGARETQYF | TGTGCCAGCAGTTACGGGGCCAGGGAGACCCAGTACTTC
TRBJ2-1 | TRBV6-5 | few | . | CASSYAREINEQFF | TGTGCCAGCAGTTATGCGAGGGAGATAAATGAGCAGTTCTTC
TRBJ2-1 | TRBV4-1 | few | TRBD2 | CASSPRLLAAYNEQFF | TGCGCCAGCAGCCCAAGATTGCTAGCGGCTTACAATGAGCAGTTCTTC
TRBJ2-7 | TRBV7-9 | . | TRBD1 | CASSLADRPYEQYF | TGTGCCAGCAGCTTAGCGGACAGGCCCTACGAGCAGTACTTC
TRBJ2-5 | TRBV7-3 | few | . | CASSRGRQETQYF | TGTGCCAGCAGCAGAGGCCGCCAAGAGACCCAGTACTTC
TRBJ2-1 | TRBV30 | . | . | CAWSRDPGREQFF | TGTGCCTGGAGCCGGGACCCCGGGAGAGAGCAGTTCTTC
TRBJ2-5 | TRBV5-1 | few | TRBD2 | CASSYGLAGGGETQYF | TGCGCCAGCAGTTATGGACTAGCGGGAGGCGGAGAGACCCAGTACTTC
TRBJ2-1 | TRBV4-1 | few | TRBD2 | CASSLIRGGGYNEQFF | TGCGCCAGCAGCCTTATACGCGGGGGAGGTTACAATGAGCAGTTCTTC
TRBJ2-1 | TRBV24-1 | . | TRBD2 | CATSKTSGSYNEQFF | TGTGCCACCAGTAAAACTAGCGGGTCCTACAATGAGCAGTTCTTC
TRBJ2-3 | TRBV20-1 | many | TRBD2 | CSARDMGGRRSTDTQYF | TGCAGTGCTAGAGATATGGGGGGGAGGCGGTCTACAGATACGCAGTATTTT
TRBJ2-3 | TRBV7-3 | . | TRBD2 | CASSSRLAGDTQYF | TGTGCCAGCAGCTCTCGACTAGCGGGAGATACGCAGTATTTT
TRBJ2-7 | TRBV29-1 | many | TRBD1 | CSVDGDSYEQYF | TGCAGCGTTGACGGGGACAGCTACGAGCAGTACTTC
TRBJ1-1 | TRBV7-9 | . | . | CASSAPRRTGVVNTEAFF | TGTGCCAGCAGTGCGCCCCGAAGGACGGGGGTGGTAAACACTGAAGCTTTCTTT
TRBJ2-1 | TRBV5-1 | few | TRBD2 | CASSLSAGGPAVEQFF | TGCGCCAGCAGCTTGTCAGCGGGAGGCCCAGCTGTAGAGCAGTTCTTC
TRBJ2-5 | TRBV12-3/TRBV12-4 | few | . | CASTLKGGSAETQYF | TGTGCCAGCACCCTTAAAGGGGGGAGTGCAGAGACCCAGTACTTC
TRBJ2-3 | TRBV20-1 | . | . | CSARDYRSRDTQYF | TGCAGTGCTAGAGATTACAGGAGCCGGGATACGCAGTATTTT
TRBJ2-2 | TRBV5-5 | . | . | CASSFAAGVGTGELFF | TGTGCCAGCAGCTTCGCGGCAGGGGTTGGGACCGGGGAGCTGTTTTTT
TRBJ2-5 | TRBV5-1 | . | . | CASSSQNLQETQYF | TGCGCCAGCAGCTCGCAGAACCTTCAAGAGACCCAGTACTTC
TRBJ1-1 | TRBV24-1 | . | TRBD1 | CATSDGQGTEAFF | TGTGCCACCAGTGATGGACAGGGAACTGAAGCTTTCTTT
TRBJ1-2 | TRBV20-1 | few | . | CSAGFDGYTF | TGCAGTGCGGGATTTGATGGCTACACCTTC
TRBJ2-3 | TRBV29-1 | . | TRBD1 | CSSVQGSTSTDTQYF | TGCAGCAGCGTACAGGGGAGTACTAGCACAGATACGCAGTATTTT
TRBJ2-1 | TRBV5-1 | . | TRBD1 | CASRTKGQTNNEQFF | TGCGCCAGCAGAACTAAGGGACAGACAAACAATGAGCAGTTCTTC
TRBJ2-7 | TRBV20-1 | . | TRBD1 | CSAKGDRGLLFEQYF | TGCAGTGCTAAGGGGGACAGGGGGCTTCTATTTGAGCAGTACTTC
TRBJ1-1 | TRBV5-6 | few | . | CASSFGRAATEAFF | TGTGCCAGCAGCTTTGGCAGGGCGGCCACTGAAGCTTTCTTT
TRBJ1-5 | TRBV24-1 | . | . | CATSASFGSNQPQHF | TGTGCCACCAGTGCCTCTTTCGGGAGCAATCAGCCCCAGCATTTT
TRBJ2-4 | TRBV5-6 | few | . | CASSFLSGSKNIQYF | TGTGCCAGCAGCTTCTTATCCGGATCCAAAAACATTCAGTACTTC
TRBJ1-2 | TRBV7-6 | few | . | CASSLDGGTYGYTF | TGTGCCAGCAGCTTAGACGGAGGAACCTATGGCTACACCTTC
TRBJ2-1 | TRBV3-1 | few | . | CASSQNGEVSGGEQFF | TGTGCCAGCAGCCAAAATGGGGAGGTGTCAGGTGGTGAGCAGTTCTTC
TRBJ2-2 | TRBV12-3/TRBV12-4 | . | . | CASSLAQGSYTGELFF | TGTGCCAGCAGTTTAGCTCAGGGGTCGTACACCGGGGAGCTGTTTTTT
TRBJ2-7 | TRBV24-1 | once | . | CATSDFRSEQYF | TGTGCCACCAGTGATTTTAGGAGCGAGCAGTACTTC
TRBJ1-3 | TRBV12-3/TRBV12-4 | once | . | CASNQNEPGNTIYF | TGTGCCAGCAATCAAAACGAGCCTGGAAACACCATATATTTT
TRBJ1-1 | TRBV18 | . | TRBD1 | CASSPQQGDTEAFF | TGTGCCAGCTCACCACAGCAGGGGGACACTGAAGCTTTCTTT
TRBJ2-1 | TRBV12-3/TRBV12-4 | few | . | CASSLTGPPMVGEQFF | TGTGCCAGCAGTTTAACCGGACCGCCGATGGTGGGTGAGCAGTTCTTC
TRBJ1-1 | TRBV7-8 | . | . | CASSLQGPTNTEAFF | TGTGCCAGCAGCTTACAGGGGCCGACGAACACTGAAGCTTTCTTT
TRBJ1-2 | TRBV25-1 | once | . | CASSEPGKVYGYTF | TGTGCCAGCAGTGAACCGGGGAAGGTCTATGGCTACACCTTC
TRBJ2-3 | TRBV24-1 | . | . | CATSDGPTDTQYF | TGTGCCACCAGTGACGGACCCACAGATACGCAGTATTTT
TRBJ2-1 | TRBV10-3 | . | TRBD2 | CASFSGGTPYNEQFF | TGTGCCAGCTTTAGCGGGGGCACACCTTACAATGAGCAGTTCTTC
TRBJ2-3 | TRBV4-2 | few | . | CASSQEGADTQYF | TGTGCCAGCAGCCAAGAAGGGGCAGATACGCAGTATTTT
TRBJ2-3 | TRBV12-3/TRBV12-4 | many | . | CASSRDILTDTQYF | TGTGCCAGCAGTCGGGACATCCTCACAGATACGCAGTATTTT
TRBJ2-3 | TRBV5-5 | . | . | CASSFTGYSTDTQYF | TGTGCCAGCAGCTTTACAGGCTATAGCACAGATACGCAGTATTTT
TRBJ2-3 | TRBV7-9 | few | . | CASSSGLLSTDTQYF | TGTGCCAGCAGCTCCGGACTGTTAAGCACAGATACGCAGTATTTT